These 9 T cell receptor beta chains were all obtained from the same sample, sequenced in a study of shared clonotypes between healthy human individuals. Terminally differentiated effector memory CD45RA+ cells were excluded from the naive CD8 cells, which were CD45RO-negative and positively selected for CCR7. TCRdb's table, derived via immunoSEQ multiplex PCR, lists solely in-frame clones and lacks some. The sample holds about 2.1 million clones, around 95% seen once. The sequenced sample was naive CD8+ T cells from PBMCs. The origin of the receptors is a man between 18 and 29 years old in good health. Some clones in this sample may be carry-over from other donors' samples.

The rearrangement links TRBV14 to TRBJ1-1; D uncertain. The CDR3 is 19 residues long. Looked up from germline, CDR1 is SGHDN and CDR2 is FVKESK. Trimming took 2 bases from V and 3 from J, leaving 25 bases between them. CDR3: CASSQRSSWGYSGDTEAFF. CDR3 in DNA: TGTGCCAGCAGCCAACGGAGTTCTTGGGGTTACTCCGGGGACACTGAAGCTTTCTTT. Supplemented by reference TRBV14 and TRBJ1-1, the full variable domain reads EAGVTQFPSHSVIEKGQTVTLRCDPISGHDNLYWYRRVMGKEIKFLLHFVKESKQDESGMPNNRFLAERTGGTYSTLKVQPAELEDSGVYFCASSQRSSWGYSGDTEAFFGQGTRLTVV.

This clone appeared once. The V gene is TRBV5-1, the J gene TRBJ2-1; 12 bases are shared with TRBD1. Unmatched junction bases numbered 5, after V lost 3 bases and J lost 7 bases. Germline assignment: CDR1 SGHRS and CDR2 YFSETQ. CDR3 length: 15 amino acids. CDR3 region: CASSSGQGAGNEQFF. For the CDR3, the DNA is TGCGCCAGCAGCTCGGGACAGGGGGCTGGAAATGAGCAGTTCTTC.

This chain connects TRBV27 to TRBJ2-7, with 8 bases lining up with TRBD2. The trim removed 4 bases at V and 2 bases at J, leaving 13 bases unmatched. This CDR3 comprises 17 residues. Germline loops: CDR1 MNHEY, CDR2 SMNVEV (reference sequence). The CDR3 is CASSSPLRGRRTYEQYF. CDR3 DNA: TGTGCCAGCAGTTCTCCCCTGCGCGGGAGGCGAACCTACGAGCAGTACTTC.

The V gene is TRBV7-9, the J gene TRBJ2-5; D not resolved. V shed 4 bases and J shed 0 bases, with 12 bases lying between them. The CDR3 has 15 residues. Looked up from germline, CDR1 is SEHNR and CDR2 is FQNEAQ (reference sequence). The CDR3, as DNA: TGTGCCAGCAGCTCCTTTGGAATTAACCAAGAGACCCAGTACTTC. This sequence encodes CASSSFGINQETQYF.

The rearrangement joins TRBV4-1 to TRBJ2-1; 8 bases line up with TRBD2. Germline V gives CDR1 MGHRA, CDR2 YSYEKL. CDR3 size: 15 residues. The V gene end was trimmed by 3 bases and the J gene end by 4 bases; junction bases not matched to a gene: 5. CDR3: CASSHISGEYNEQFF. The CDR3 DNA is TGCGCCAGCAGCCATATTAGCGGGGAATACAATGAGCAGTTCTTC.

This clone was counted once. This rearrangement joins TRBV19 to TRBJ2-7; no clear D. The germline gives CDR1 LNHDA, CDR2 SQIVND (reference sequence). This CDR3 is built from 16 residues. Trimming left V 3 bases short and J 1 base short, with 16 bases between. CDR3: CASSIFLRLESYEQYF. Here the CDR3 DNA reads TGTGCCAGTAGTATTTTTCTGCGATTAGAGTCCTACGAGCAGTACTTC.

The chain couples TRBV11-2 to TRBJ2-2, with TRBD2 matching over 8 bases. V gave up 1 base and J gave up 4 bases; unmatched junction bases: 2. Germline V gives CDR1 SGHAT, CDR2 FQNNGV. The CDR3 runs to 15 residues. The CDR3 region is CASSLGAGGTGELFF. The CDR3 DNA sequence: TGTGCCAGCAGCTTAGGGGCGGGAGGCACCGGGGAGCTGTTTTTT.

The chain couples TRBV6-5 to TRBJ2-5; D perhaps matches TRBD1 (5 bases). Germline V lookup: CDR1 MNHEY, CDR2 SVGAGI. CDR3 length: 13 residues. Trimming left V 2 bases short and J 5 bases short, with 9 bases between. The CDR3 DNA reads TGTGCCAGCAGTTACCCAGGGAAGGAGACCCAGTACTTC. As protein: CASSYPGKETQYF.

The J gene is TRBJ2-6, the V gene TRBV7-8; D possibly corresponds to TRBD1 (5 bases). Deletions cut 2 bases from V and 0 bases from J, with 11 bases between. The CDR3 extends over 17 amino acids. CDR1 and CDR2 (germline): SGHVS, FQNEAQ. The CDR3 region is CASSLSIGASGANVLTF. CDR3 nucleotide sequence: TGTGCCAGCAGCTTAAGCATTGGGGCCTCTGGGGCCAACGTCCTGACTTTC.